This TCR beta chain is drawn from a study of healthy donors' naive CD4 and CD8 T cells (dated by TCRdb to the mid-2010s). About the investigation overall: The donors were selected to cover three age groups of six people each (20-25, 40-50 and 60-70 years), had a mean age of approximately 45, and were half female. The TCR alpha libraries followed the same workflow as the beta chain, except for a newly designed primer set that covered all functional IMGT alpha gene variants. Rearranged TCR alpha and beta chains from naive CD4+ and CD8+ T cells were sequenced in the study to test how TCR variation relates to lineage commitment. The peripheral blood mononuclear cells came from roughly 19 individuals who were healthy and unrelated. Donors were HLA-typed by sequencing at HLA-A, -B, -C, -DRB1, -DQB1 and -DPB1 using the SBTexcellerator protocol, an ABI3130xl analyzer and SBTengine software. Results the study describes overall, beyond this receptor: Alpha and beta chains were sequenced in bulk and could not be paired, so combined chain effects were not evaluated. The study did not directly address whether homeostatic proliferation of naive T cells might have biased the repertoire. In both chains, CD4+ lineage was linked to a positively charged CDR3, whereas CD8+ lineage was linked to a negatively charged CDR3. Most V and J gene segments were reportedly biased between naive CD4+ and CD8+ cells, consistently across donors and independent of HLA genotype. Around 14% of the variance in CD4/CD8 propensity appeared to be explained jointly by V genes, J genes and CDR3 charge, in a largely additive manner.

This clonotype was seen a handful of times. This receptor's antigen is unknown. Per-base quality was not reported, and no clone a single base away is much larger than it. TCRdb lists the instrument as 454 GS FLX Titanium. TCR libraries were built from around 0.5 ug of total RNA with a previously published linear amplification protocol. Sequencing was performed on the Roche/454 Genome Sequencer with Titanium chemistry. The authors' pipeline ran thus. A total of some 80,000 rearranged TCR alpha transcripts were sequenced from four or five of the healthy donors. Unique TCR clonotypes were defined by the CDR3 junction under IMGT nomenclature, and duplicate transcripts were removed. CD4 versus CD8 status was modeled on V and J genes by logistic regression in R 2.13.0, with adjustment for donor effects and Bonferroni correction for multiple testing. Clones were called with MiXCR by TCRdb after fastp trimmed the public reads at Q25, and only in-frame beta chains were retained. A single entry per CDR3 protein holds the most common genes and DNA from its merged rows. TCRdb, not the original authors, processed these V and J calls. The sample table holds about 200,000 distinct CDR3 sequences, of which around three quarters were seen once. The top ten clonotypes cover more than 2% of the sample.

From cysteine to phenylalanine, the CDR3 is 16 amino acids long. The retained sequence is limited to the CDR3, 48 bases, with the frame set at the first base. V has 2 bases trimmed and J has 5 bases trimmed; junction bases matching no gene number 7. The germline V gene supplies CDR1 SGHAT and CDR2 FQNNGV. Cells with a CD4+CD8-CD45RO-CD45RA+ profile were isolated by FACS and defined as naive CD4+ T cells, and those with a CD8+CD4-CD45RA+CD27bright profile were defined as naive CD8+ T cells. Sorting used antibodies against CD4 (RPA-T4), CD8 (SK1), CD27 (O323), CD45RA (HI100) and CD45RO (UCHL1). Sequenced material: naive CD4+ and CD8+ T cells sorted from blood, pooled from several donors. Read against the paper, the sample's cell subset or site label means: FACS-sorted naive CD4+ (CD45RO-CD45RA+) and naive CD8+ (CD45RA+CD27bright) T cells. This chain is built from TRBV11-2 and TRBJ2-3; the junction holds 10 bases that match TRBD2. This TCR derives from a pool of human donors in good health; the sample pools cells from several healthy donors. The DNA sequence is TGTGCCAGCAGCTTAAATCTAGCGGGAGTGGTAGATACGCAGTATTTT. Translated, it gives CASSLNLAGVVDTQYF.